This TCR beta chain was obtained from a study of control samples from healthy donors and cancer patients. V was pared by 1 base and J by 7 bases, with 13 bases of the junction left unmatched. The CDR3 extends over 18 amino acids. The V gene's germline CDR1 is LNHNV and CDR2 YYDKDF (reference sequence). Data came from immunoSEQ multiplex PCR; TCRdb stores just in-frame clones and leaves some out. In the table there are some 49,000 clones, around nine tenths of which are singletons. V and J are TRBV15 and TRBJ2-1; TRBD1 agrees at 10 bases. The TCR was taken from a man under 40 with colorectal cancer. The material sequenced was PBMCs. This CDR3 is CATSRATPGQGIRNEQFF. The CDR3 DNA reads as TGTGCCACCAGCAGAGCTACCCCGGGACAGGGGATACGAAATGAGCAGTTCTTC.